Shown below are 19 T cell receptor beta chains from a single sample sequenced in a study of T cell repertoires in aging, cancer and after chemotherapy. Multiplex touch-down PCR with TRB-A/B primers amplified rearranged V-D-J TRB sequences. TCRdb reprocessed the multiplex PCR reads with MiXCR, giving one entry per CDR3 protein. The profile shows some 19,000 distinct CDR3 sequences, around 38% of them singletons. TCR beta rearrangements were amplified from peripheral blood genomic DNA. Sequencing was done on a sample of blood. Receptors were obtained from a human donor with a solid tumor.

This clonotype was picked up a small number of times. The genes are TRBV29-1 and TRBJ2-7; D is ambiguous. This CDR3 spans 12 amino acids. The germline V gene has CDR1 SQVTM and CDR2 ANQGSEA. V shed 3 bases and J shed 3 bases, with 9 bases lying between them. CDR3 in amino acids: CSVEVADYEQYF. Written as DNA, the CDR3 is TGCAGCGTTGAGGTGGCAGACTACGAGCAGTACTTC.

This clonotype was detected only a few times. CDR3 region: CASSLERRGVQPQHF. The CDR3 DNA reads TGTGCCAGCAGCTTAGAACGCAGGGGTGTTCAGCCCCAGCATTTT. The rearrangement joins TRBV7-2 to TRBJ1-5, with D possibly matching TRBD1 (6 bases). The CDR3 sequence is 15 residues long. V lost 1 base and J lost 6, with 13 bases in between. CDR1 SGHTA and CDR2 FQGNSA come from the germline V gene.

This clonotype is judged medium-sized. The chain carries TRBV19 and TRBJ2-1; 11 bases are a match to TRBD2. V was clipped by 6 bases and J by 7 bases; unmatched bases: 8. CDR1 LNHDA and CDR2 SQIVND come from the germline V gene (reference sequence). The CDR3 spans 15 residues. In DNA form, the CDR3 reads TGTGCCAGTAGAGCACTAGCGGGAGAGACTAATGAGCAGTTCTTC. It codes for CASRALAGETNEQFF.

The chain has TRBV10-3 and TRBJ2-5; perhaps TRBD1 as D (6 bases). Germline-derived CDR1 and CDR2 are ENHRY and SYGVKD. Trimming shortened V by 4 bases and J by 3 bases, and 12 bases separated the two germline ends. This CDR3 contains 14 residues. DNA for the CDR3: TGTGCCATCAGTGTAGGGTCAGGGGAAGAGACCCAGTACTTC. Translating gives CAISVGSGEETQYF.

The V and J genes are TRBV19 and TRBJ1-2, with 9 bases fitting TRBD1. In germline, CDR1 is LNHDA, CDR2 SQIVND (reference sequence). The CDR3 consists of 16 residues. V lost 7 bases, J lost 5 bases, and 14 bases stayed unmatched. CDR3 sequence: CASNSLGGQGEYGYTF. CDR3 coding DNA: TGTGCCAGTAACTCACTGGGGGGACAGGGAGAATATGGCTACACCTTC.

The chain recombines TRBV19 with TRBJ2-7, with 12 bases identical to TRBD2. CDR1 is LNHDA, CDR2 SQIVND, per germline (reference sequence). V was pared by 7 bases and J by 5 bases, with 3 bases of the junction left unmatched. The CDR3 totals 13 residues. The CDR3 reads CASTRLAGDEQYF. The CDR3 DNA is TGTGCCAGTACCCGACTAGCGGGAGACGAGCAGTACTTC.

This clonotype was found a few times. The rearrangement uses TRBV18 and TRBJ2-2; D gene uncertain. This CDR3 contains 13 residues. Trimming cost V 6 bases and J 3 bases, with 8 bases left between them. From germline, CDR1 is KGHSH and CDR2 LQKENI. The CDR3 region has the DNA TGTGCCAGCTCGCGCTCTTACACCGGGGAGCTGTTTTTT. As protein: CASSRSYTGELFF.

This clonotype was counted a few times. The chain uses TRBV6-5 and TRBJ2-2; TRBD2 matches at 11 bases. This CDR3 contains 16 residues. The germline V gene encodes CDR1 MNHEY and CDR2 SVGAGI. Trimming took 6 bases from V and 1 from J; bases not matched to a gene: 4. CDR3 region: CASRHTSGGNTGELFF. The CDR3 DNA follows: TGTGCCAGCAGACACACTAGCGGGGGGAACACCGGGGAGCTGTTTTTT.

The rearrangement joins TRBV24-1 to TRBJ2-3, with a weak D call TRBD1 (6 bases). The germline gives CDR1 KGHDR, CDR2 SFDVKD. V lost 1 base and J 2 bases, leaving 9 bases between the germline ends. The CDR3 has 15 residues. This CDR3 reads CATSDLQGHTDTQYF. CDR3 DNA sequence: TGTGCCACCAGTGATTTACAGGGACACACAGATACGCAGTATTTT.

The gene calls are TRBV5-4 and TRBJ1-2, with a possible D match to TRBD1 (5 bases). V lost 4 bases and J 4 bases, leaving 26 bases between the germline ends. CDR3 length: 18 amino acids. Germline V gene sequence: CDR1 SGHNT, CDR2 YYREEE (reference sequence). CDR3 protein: CASSPPGATMPPSYGYTF. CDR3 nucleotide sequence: TGTGCCAGCAGCCCTCCCGGGGCCACGATGCCCCCTAGCTATGGCTACACCTTC. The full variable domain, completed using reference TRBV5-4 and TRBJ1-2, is ETGVTQSPTHLIKTRGQQVTLRCSSQSGHNTVSWYQQALGQGPQFIFQYYREEENGRGNFPPRFSGLQFPNYSSELNVNALELDDSALYLCASSPPGATMPPSYGYTFGSGTRLTVV.

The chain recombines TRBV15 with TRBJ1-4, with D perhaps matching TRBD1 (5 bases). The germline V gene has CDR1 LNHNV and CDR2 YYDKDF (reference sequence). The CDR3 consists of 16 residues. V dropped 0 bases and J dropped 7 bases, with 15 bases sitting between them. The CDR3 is CATSRDLVVRGEKLFF. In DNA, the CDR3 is TGTGCCACCAGCAGAGATTTGGTAGTGAGGGGTGAAAAACTGTTTTTT.

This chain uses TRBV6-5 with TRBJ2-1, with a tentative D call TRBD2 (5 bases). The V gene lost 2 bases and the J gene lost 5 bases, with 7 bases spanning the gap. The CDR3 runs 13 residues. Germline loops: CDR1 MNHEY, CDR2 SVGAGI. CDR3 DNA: TGTGCCAGCAGTTACCGGGGAAACAATGAGCAGTTCTTC. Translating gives CASSYRGNNEQFF.

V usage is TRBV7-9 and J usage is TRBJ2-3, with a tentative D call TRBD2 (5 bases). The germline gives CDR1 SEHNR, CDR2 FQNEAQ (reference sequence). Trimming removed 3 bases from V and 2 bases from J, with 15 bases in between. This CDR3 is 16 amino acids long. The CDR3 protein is CASSLGVLSFTDTQYF. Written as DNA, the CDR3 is TGTGCCAGCAGCTTGGGAGTCCTCTCCTTCACAGATACGCAGTATTTT.

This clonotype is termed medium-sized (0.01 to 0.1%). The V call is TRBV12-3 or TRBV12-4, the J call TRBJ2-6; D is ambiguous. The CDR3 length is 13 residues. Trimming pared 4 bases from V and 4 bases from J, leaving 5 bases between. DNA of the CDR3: TGTGCCAGCAGTTCATACGGGGCCAACGTCCTGACTTTC. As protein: CASSSYGANVLTF.

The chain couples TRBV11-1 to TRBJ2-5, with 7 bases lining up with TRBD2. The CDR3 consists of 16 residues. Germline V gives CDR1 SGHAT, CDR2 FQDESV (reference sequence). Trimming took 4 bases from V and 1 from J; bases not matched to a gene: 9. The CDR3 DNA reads TGTGCCAGCAGCTCCACGTGGGGGGGGGGCCAAGAGACCCAGTACTTC. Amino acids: CASSSTWGGGQETQYF.

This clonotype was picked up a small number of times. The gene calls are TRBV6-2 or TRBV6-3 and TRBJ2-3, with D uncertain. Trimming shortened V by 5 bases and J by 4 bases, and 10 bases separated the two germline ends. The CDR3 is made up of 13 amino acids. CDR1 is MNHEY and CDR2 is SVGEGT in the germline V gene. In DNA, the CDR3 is TGTGCCAGCAGTGAGACTGTCCCAGATACGCAGTATTTT. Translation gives CASSETVPDTQYF.

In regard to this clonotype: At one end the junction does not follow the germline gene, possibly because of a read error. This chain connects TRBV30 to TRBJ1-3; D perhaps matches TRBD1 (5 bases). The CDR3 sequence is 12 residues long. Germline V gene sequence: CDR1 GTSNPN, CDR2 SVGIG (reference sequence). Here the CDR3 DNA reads TGTTCCTGGGGGACCCCTGGAAACACCATATATTTT. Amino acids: CSWGTPGNTIYF. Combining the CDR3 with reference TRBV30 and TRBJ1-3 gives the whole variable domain SQTIHQWPATLVQPVGSPLSLECTVEGTSNPNLYWYRQAAGRGLQLLFYSVGIGQISSEVPQNLSASRPQDRQFILSSKKLLLSDSGFYLCSWGTPGNTIYFGEGSWLTVV.

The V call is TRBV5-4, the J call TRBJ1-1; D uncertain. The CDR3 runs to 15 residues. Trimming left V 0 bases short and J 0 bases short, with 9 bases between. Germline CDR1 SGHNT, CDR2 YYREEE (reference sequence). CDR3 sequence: CASSLVGPLNTEAFF. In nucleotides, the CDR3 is TGTGCCAGCAGCTTGGTAGGGCCCCTGAACACTGAAGCTTTCTTT.

CDR3 sequence reads: CASSLAQGGTYEQYF. The CDR3 DNA follows: TGTGCCAGCAGCTTGGCACAGGGGGGGACCTACGAGCAGTACTTC. This chain joins TRBV5-6 and TRBJ2-7; D is possibly TRBD1 (8 bases). Germline loops: CDR1 SGHDT, CDR2 YYEEEE. Trimming took 0 bases from V and 2 from J, leaving 12 bases between them. This CDR3 has 15 residues. Full variable domain (missing parts from reference TRBV5-6 and TRBJ2-7): DAGVTQSPTHLIKTRGQQVTLRCSPKSGHDTVSWYQQALGQGPQFIFQYYEEEERQRGNFPDRFSGHQFPNYSSELNVNALLLGDSALYLCASSLAQGGTYEQYFGPGTRLTVT.